In this sample, the clone carrying this T cell receptor beta chain turned up a few times. Its antigen remains unidentified. Trimming took off 9 bases at V and 5 bases at J, with 16 bases between the two ends. Looked up from germline, CDR1 is SEHNR and CDR2 is FQNEAQ (reference sequence). CDR3 length: 14 amino acids. With a J-beta primer mix and a sample-barcoded 5' primer, a second PCR ran about 7 to 11 cycles. Each CDR3 protein is one row after TCRdb ran MiXCR on the 5' RACE reads. The sample lists 800,000 to 1,300,000 distinct CDR3 sequences, 20% to 25% occurring once. This entry is derived from a study of blood T cells in healthy people across ages. The study's findings and limits: For the donors, CMV status was unknown and possibly confounded expanded clonotype changes. From one million sequenced T cells, diversity estimates were lower bounds. Long-lived donors carried more naive CD4+ cells and greater diversity than aged donors.

Another study also made use of these data, one on T cells of mothers and their children. That study adds: A few healthy Caucasian mothers gave samples, and so did their six children.

The rearrangement links TRBV7-9 to TRBJ1-4; D possibly corresponds to TRBD1 (5 bases). The clonotype comes from a girl aged 2 to 9 in good health. Input material: blood. The CDR3 coding sequence is TGTGCCAGTGGCGGAGACAGCCTGAATGAAAAACTGTTTTTT. Translation gives CASGGDSLNEKLFF. The full variable domain, with the rest looked up from reference TRBV7-9 and TRBJ1-4, is DTGVSQNPRHKITKRGQNVTFRCDPISEHNRLYWYRQTLGQGPEFLTYFQNEAQLEKSRLLSDRFSAERPKGSFSTLEIQRTEQGDSAMYLCASGGDSLNEKLFFGSGTQLSVL.